This TCR beta chain emerged from a study of blood T cells in healthy people across ages. V gave up 0 bases and J gave up 5 bases, with 22 bases separating them. From germline, CDR1 is DFQATT and CDR2 SNEGSKA (reference sequence). The CDR3 is made up of 18 amino acids. This clonotype appeared once. It was with a sample-barcoded 5' primer and a J-beta primer mix that a second PCR of roughly 7 to 12 cycles was run. A single record per CDR3 protein comes from TCRdb applying MiXCR to the 5' RACE reads. The sample holds hundreds of thousands of distinct CDR3 sequences, about 54% seen once. The TCR comes from a man aged 55-75 years in good health. The genes are TRBV20-1 and TRBJ2-2; D is possibly TRBD1 (5 bases). Sequencing was carried out using blood. CDR3 amino acids: CSARDLSSSAGRTGELFF. As DNA, the CDR3 is TGCAGTGCTAGAGATTTAAGTTCCTCGGCAGGGCGGACCGGGGAGCTGTTTTTT.